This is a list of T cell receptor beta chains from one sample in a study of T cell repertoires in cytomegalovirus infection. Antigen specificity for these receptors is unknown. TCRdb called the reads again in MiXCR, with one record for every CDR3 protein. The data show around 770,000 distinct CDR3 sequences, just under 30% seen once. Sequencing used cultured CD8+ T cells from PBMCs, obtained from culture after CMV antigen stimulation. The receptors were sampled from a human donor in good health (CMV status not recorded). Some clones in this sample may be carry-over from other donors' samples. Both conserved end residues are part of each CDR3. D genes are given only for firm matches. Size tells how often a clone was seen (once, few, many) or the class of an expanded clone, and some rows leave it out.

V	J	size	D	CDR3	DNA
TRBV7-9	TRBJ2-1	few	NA	CASGRGGHNEQFF	TGTGCCAGCGGCCGTGGGGGCCACAATGAGCAGTTCTTC
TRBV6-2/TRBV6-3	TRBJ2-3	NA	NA	CATSRLAIDTQYF	TGTGCCACCTCCAGGCTAGCAATAGATACGCAGTATTTT
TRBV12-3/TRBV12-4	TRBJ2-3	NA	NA	CASRSLGTDTQYF	TGTGCCAGCAGATCCCTAGGGACAGATACGCAGTATTTT
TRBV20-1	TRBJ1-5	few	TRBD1	CSARAGTAQHF	TGCAGTGCTAGGGCCGGGACAGCCCAGCATTTT
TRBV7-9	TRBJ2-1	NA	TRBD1	CASSSPRQGSNEQFF	TGTGCCAGCAGCTCACCGAGACAGGGAAGCAATGAGCAGTTCTTC
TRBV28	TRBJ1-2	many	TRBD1	CASSLEGTGIYGYTF	TGTGCCAGCAGTTTAGAAGGGACAGGGATCTATGGCTACACCTTC
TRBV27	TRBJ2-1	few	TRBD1	CASSFGTGINEQFF	TGTGCCAGCAGTTTCGGGACAGGTATCAATGAGCAGTTCTTC
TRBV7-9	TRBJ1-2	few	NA	CASSFSNNYGYTF	TGTGCCAGCAGTTTCTCAAATAACTATGGCTACACCTTC
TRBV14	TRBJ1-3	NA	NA	CASSKPGGPGNTIYF	TGTGCCAGCAGCAAACCCGGGGGCCCTGGAAACACCATATATTTT
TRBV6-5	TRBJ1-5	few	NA	CASSYRQDSNQPQHF	TGTGCCAGCAGTTACCGACAGGATAGCAATCAGCCCCAGCATTTT
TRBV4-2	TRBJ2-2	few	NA	CASSQDAWAGELFF	TGTGCCAGCAGCCAAGATGCGTGGGCCGGGGAGCTGTTTTTT
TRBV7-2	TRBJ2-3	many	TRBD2	CASSLTGGAADTQYF	TGTGCCAGCAGCTTGACGGGGGGGGCCGCAGATACGCAGTATTTT
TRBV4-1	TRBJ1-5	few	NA	CASSQAGAYQPQHF	TGCGCCAGCAGCCAAGCAGGGGCCTATCAGCCCCAGCATTTT
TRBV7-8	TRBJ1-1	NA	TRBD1	CASRHIPGQGYEAFF	TGTGCCAGCAGACATATCCCGGGACAGGGGTACGAAGCTTTCTTT
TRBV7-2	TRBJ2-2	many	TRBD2	CASSLVLAGGVDGELFF	TGTGCCAGCAGCTTAGTTCTAGCGGGGGGAGTTGACGGGGAGCTGTTTTTT
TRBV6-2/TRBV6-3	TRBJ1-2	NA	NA	CASSIQGLYYGYTF	TGTGCCAGCAGTATACAGGGACTCTACTATGGCTACACCTTC
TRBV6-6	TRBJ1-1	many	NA	CASRDSSLPNTEAFF	TGTGCCAGCAGAGACAGTTCCCTGCCGAACACTGAAGCTTTCTTT
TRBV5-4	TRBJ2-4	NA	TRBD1	CASSFGQGLGNIQYF	TGTGCCAGCAGCTTTGGACAGGGGCTGGGGAACATTCAGTACTTC
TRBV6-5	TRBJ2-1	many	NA	CASSYLGMDSYLLNEQFF	TGTGCCAGCAGTTACCTAGGAATGGACAGTTATCTGTTAAATGAGCAGTTCTTC
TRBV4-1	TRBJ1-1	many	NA	CASSQEPYRAEAFF	TGCGCCAGCAGCCAAGAGCCGTACAGGGCTGAAGCTTTCTTT
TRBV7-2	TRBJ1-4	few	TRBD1	CASSLVFRDRGSTNEKLFF	TGTGCCAGCAGCTTAGTTTTTAGGGACAGGGGAAGTACTAATGAAAAACTGTTTTTT
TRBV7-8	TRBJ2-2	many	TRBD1	CASRDTGQGHAGELFF	TGTGCCAGCCGGGATACGGGACAGGGTCACGCCGGGGAGCTGTTTTTT
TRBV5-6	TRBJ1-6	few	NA	CASSLAPVLSYNSPLHF	TGTGCCAGCAGCTTGGCGCCTGTTCTCTCCTATAATTCACCCCTCCACTTT
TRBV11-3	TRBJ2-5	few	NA	CASSLVDAPGETQYF	TGTGCCAGCAGCTTAGTTGATGCGCCGGGAGAGACCCAGTACTTC
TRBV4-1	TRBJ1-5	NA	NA	CASSQVHSFNQPQHF	TGCGCCAGCAGCCAAGTCCACAGCTTCAATCAGCCCCAGCATTTT
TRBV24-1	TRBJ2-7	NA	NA	CAIRDNSYEQYF	TGTGCCATCCGGGACAACTCCTACGAGCAGTACTTC
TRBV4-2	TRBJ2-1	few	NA	CASSQTRVDEQFF	TGTGCCAGCAGCCAGACCCGTGTCGATGAGCAGTTCTTC